The rows below give T cell receptor beta chains drawn from one sample of a study of shared clonotypes between healthy human individuals. Libraries were prepared by immunoSEQ multiplex PCR; TCRdb keeps only in-frame clonotypes and omits some of them. The sample lists millions of clones; approximately 90% were seen once. Sequenced input: naive CD4+ T cells sorted from blood. The receptors were gathered from a man between 18 and 35 years old in good health. The CDR3 runs from the conserved cysteine through the conserved F or W. Each record gives: J gene, D gene, clone size, V gene, CDR3 length, CDR3 DNA, CDR3 protein. D genes are given only for firm matches. Size is omitted from some rows. Given values are once, few, many or a class for expanded clones.

>TRBJ2-3|TRBD2|.|TRBV9|16
TGTGCCAGCAGCCCCGGGAGGGTTCCCCCCACAGATACGCAGTATTTT
CASSPGRVPPTDTQYF
>TRBJ1-6|.|.|TRBV19|13
TGTGCCAGCCAGGACCCAGGGGATTCACCCCTCCACTTT
CASQDPGDSPLHF
>TRBJ2-6|.|.|TRBV6-6|16
TGTGCCAGCAGTTCTGGGGGAGTCTCTGGGGCCAACGTCCTGACTTTC
CASSSGGVSGANVLTF
>TRBJ2-1|.|.|TRBV11-2|14
TGTGCCAGCAGCCCCCCGCATAGCAACAATGAGCAGTTCTTC
CASSPPHSNNEQFF
>TRBJ2-1|TRBD2|.|TRBV7-6|18
TGTGCCAGCAGCTTAGGGTGGAAGCGGGGGGGCTCCCACAATGAGCAGTTCTTC
CASSLGWKRGGSHNEQFF
>TRBJ1-5|.|.|TRBV19|14
TGTGCCAGCTCCCCTGTTGGGACAAGTCAGCCCCAGCATTTT
CASSPVGTSQPQHF
>TRBJ2-1|TRBD1|.|TRBV19|16
TGTGCCAGTAGTAGCTCCGGGACAGGGGGTTACAATGAGCAGTTCTTC
CASSSSGTGGYNEQFF
>TRBJ2-7|TRBD1|.|TRBV28|15
TGTGCCAGCAGTTTATGGGACAGGGGAAGATACGAGCAGTACTTC
CASSLWDRGRYEQYF
>TRBJ1-1|.|.|TRBV19|13
TGTGCCAGTAGTCGCACCTTGAACACTGAAGCTTTCTTT
CASSRTLNTEAFF
>TRBJ2-3|.|.|TRBV4-1|16
TGCGCCAGCAGCCACCTCGGGACCAGGGGCACAGATACGCAGTATTTT
CASSHLGTRGTDTQYF
>TRBJ2-7|.|.|TRBV25-1|16
TGTGCCAGCAGTGAATGGTATTACGGGACAACCTACGAGCAGTACTTC
CASSEWYYGTTYEQYF
>TRBJ2-3|.|.|TRBV7-9|11
TGTGCCAGCAGCTTATCTGATACGCAGTATTTT
CASSLSDTQYF
>TRBJ1-1|.|.|TRBV18|14
TGTGCCAGCTCACCACAGCTTACGGACACTGAAGCTTTCTTT
CASSPQLTDTEAFF
>TRBJ1-1|TRBD1|.|TRBV5-1|13
TGCGCCAGCAGCTGGGAAGGACAGGGTGAAGCTTTCTTT
CASSWEGQGEAFF
>TRBJ1-5|.|few|TRBV19|12
TGTGCCAGTAGTGCCTCCCTTCAGCCCCAGCATTTT
CASSASLQPQHF
>TRBJ2-7|.|.|TRBV6-5|13
TGTGCCAGCAGTTACCACGGAGGTTACGAGCAGTACTTC
CASSYHGGYEQYF
>TRBJ2-5|.|.|TRBV5-4|13
TGTGCCAGCAGGGCTGGGACAGAGCGGGGCCAGTACTTC
CASRAGTERGQYF
>TRBJ2-1|.|.|TRBV9|15
TGTGCCAGCAGCGTAGAAGGAGGGGACTACAATGAGCAGTTCTTC
CASSVEGGDYNEQFF
>TRBJ2-6|.|.|TRBV5-4|18
TGTGCCAGCAGCCCCCGGGGCCCCGCCACCTCTGGGGCCAACGTCCTGACTTTC
CASSPRGPATSGANVLTF
>TRBJ1-4|.|.|TRBV7-2|15
TGTGCCAGCAGCTCCGAGACAGTCCTTAATGAAAAACTGTTTTTT
CASSSETVLNEKLFF
>TRBJ2-5|TRBD2|.|TRBV7-9|15
TGTGCCTCCTTATCCGGGACTAGCGGACAAGAGACCCAGTACTTC
CASLSGTSGQETQYF
>TRBJ2-7|.|once|TRBV6-1|15
TGTGCCAGCAGTTCCCTTTTAGACCCTACCACAGAGCAGTACTTC
CASSSLLDPTTEQYF